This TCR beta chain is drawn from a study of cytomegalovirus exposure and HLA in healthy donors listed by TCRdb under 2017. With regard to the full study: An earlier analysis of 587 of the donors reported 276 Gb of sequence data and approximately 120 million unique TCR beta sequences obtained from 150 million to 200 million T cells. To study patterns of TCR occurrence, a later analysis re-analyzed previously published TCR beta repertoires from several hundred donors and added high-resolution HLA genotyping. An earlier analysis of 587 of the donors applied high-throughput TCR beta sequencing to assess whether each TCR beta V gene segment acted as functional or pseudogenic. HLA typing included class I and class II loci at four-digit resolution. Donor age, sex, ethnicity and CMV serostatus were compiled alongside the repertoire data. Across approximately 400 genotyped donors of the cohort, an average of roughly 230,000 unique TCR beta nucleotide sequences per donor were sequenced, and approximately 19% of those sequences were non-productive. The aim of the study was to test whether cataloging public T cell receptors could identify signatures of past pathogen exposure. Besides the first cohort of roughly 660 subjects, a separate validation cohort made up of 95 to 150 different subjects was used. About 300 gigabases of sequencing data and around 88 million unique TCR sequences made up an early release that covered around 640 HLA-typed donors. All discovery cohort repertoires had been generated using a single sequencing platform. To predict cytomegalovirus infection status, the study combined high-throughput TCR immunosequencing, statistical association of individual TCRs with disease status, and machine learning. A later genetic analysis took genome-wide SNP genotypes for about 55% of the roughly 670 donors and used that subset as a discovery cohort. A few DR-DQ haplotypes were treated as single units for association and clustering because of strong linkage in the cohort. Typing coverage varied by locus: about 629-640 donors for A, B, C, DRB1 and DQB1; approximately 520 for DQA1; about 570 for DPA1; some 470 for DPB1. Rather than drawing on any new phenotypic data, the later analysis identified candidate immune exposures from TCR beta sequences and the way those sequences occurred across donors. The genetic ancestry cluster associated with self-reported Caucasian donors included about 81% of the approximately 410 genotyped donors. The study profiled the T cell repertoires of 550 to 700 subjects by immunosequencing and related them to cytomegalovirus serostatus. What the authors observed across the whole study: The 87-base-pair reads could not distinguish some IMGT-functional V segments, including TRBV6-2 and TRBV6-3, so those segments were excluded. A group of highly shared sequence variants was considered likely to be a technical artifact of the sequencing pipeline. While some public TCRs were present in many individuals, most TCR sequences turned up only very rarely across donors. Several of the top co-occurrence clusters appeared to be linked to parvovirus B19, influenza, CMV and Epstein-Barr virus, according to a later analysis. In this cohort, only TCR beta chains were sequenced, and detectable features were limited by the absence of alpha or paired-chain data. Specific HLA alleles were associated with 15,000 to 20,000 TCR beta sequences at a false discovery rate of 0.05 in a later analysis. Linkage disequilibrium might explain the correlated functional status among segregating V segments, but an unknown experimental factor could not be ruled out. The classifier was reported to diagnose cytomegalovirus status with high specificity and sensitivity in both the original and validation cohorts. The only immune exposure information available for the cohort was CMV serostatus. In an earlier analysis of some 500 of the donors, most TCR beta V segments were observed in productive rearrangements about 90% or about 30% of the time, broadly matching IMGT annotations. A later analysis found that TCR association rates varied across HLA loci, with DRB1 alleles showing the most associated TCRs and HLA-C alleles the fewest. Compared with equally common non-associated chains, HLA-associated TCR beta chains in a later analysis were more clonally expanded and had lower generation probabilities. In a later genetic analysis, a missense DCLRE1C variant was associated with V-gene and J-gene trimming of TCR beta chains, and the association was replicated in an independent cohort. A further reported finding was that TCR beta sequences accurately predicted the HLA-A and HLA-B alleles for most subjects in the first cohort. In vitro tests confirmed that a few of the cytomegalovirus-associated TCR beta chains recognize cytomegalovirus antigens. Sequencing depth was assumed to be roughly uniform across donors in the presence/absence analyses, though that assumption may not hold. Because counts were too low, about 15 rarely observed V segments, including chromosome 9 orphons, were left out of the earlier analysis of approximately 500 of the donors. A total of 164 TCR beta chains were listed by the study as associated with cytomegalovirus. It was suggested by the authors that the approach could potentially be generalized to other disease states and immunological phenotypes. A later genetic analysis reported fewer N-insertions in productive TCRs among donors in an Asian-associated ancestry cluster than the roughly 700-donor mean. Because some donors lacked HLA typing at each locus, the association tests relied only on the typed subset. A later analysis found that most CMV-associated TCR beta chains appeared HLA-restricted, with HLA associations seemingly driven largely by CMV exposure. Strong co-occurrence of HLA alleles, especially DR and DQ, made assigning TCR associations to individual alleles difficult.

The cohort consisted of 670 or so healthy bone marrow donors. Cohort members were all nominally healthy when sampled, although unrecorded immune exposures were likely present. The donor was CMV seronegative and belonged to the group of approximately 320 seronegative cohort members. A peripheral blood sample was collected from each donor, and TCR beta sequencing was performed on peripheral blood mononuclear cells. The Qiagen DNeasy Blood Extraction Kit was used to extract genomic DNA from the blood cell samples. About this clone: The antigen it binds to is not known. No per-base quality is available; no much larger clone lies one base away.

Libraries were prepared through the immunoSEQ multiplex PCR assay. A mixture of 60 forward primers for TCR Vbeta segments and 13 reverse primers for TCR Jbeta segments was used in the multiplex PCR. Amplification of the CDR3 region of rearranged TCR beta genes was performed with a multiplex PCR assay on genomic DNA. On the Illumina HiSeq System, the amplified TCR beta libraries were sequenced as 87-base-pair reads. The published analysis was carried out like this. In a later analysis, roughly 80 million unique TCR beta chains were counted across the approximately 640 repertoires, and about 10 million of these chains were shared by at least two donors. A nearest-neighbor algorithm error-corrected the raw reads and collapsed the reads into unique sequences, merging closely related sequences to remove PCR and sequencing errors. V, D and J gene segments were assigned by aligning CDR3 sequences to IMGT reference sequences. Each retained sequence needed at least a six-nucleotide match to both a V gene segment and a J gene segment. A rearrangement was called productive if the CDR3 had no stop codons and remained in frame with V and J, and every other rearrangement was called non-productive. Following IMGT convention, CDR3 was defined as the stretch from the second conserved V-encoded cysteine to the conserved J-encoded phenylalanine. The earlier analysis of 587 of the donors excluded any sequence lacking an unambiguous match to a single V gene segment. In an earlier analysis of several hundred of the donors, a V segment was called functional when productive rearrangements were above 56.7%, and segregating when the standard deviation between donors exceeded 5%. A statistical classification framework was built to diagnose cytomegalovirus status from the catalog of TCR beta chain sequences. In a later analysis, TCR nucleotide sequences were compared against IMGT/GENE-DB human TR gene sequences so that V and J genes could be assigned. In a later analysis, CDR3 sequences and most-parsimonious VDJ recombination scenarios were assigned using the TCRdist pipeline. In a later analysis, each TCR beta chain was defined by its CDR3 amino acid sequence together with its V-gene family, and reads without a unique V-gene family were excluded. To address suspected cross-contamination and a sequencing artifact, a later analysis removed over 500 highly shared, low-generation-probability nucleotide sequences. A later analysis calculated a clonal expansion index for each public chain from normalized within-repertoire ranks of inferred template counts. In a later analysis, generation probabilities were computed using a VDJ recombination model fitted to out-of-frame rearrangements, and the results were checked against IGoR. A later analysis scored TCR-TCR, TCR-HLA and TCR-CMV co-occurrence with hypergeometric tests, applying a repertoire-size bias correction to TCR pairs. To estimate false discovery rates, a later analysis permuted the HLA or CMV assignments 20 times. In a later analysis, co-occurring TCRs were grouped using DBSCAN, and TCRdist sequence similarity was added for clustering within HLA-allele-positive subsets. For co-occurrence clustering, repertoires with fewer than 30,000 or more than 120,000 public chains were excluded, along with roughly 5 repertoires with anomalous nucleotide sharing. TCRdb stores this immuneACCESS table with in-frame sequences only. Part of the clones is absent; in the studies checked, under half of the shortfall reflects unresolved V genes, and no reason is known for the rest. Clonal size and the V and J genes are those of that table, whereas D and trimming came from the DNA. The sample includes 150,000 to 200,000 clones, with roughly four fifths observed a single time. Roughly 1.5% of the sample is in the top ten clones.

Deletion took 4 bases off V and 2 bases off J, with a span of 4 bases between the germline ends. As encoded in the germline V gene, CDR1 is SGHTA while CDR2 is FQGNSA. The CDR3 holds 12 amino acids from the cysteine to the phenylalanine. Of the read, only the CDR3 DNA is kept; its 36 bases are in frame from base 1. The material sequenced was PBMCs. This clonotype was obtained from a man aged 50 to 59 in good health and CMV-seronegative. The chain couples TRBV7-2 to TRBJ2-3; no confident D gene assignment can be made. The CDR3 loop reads CASSSFTDTQYF. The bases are TGTGCCAGCAGCTCTTTCACAGATACGCAGTATTTT. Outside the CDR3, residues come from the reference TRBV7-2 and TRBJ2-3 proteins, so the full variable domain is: GAGVSQSPSNKVTEKGKDVELRCDPISGHTALYWYRQSLGQGLEFLIYFQGNSAPDKSGLPSDRFSAERTGGSVSTLTIQRTQQEDSAVYLCASSSFTDTQYFGPGTRLTVL.